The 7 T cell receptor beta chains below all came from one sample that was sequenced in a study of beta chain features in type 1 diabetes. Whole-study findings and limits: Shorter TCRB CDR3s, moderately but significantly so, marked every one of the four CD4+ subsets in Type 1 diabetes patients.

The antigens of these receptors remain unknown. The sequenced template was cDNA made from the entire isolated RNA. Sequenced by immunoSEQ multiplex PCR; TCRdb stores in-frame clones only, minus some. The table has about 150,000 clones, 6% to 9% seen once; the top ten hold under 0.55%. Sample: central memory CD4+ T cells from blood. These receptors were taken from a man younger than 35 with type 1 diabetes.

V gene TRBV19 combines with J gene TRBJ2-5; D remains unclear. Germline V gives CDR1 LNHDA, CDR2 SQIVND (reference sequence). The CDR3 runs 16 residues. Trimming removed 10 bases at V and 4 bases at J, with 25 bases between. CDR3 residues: CAITPLPALSRETQYF. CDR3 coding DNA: TGTGCCATAACTCCCCTCCCAGCGCTTTCAAGAGAGACCCAGTACTTC.

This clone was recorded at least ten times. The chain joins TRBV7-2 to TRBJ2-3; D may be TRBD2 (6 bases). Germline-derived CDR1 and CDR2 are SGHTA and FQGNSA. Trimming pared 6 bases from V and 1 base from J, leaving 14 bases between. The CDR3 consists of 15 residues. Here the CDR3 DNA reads TGTGCCAGCAGTCGGGGAACTAGCCGCACAGATACGCAGTATTTT. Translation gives CASSRGTSRTDTQYF.

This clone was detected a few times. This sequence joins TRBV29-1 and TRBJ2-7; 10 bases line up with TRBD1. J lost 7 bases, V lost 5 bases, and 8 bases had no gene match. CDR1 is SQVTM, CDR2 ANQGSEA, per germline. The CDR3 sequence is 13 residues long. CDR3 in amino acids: CSVQGQGGWEQYF. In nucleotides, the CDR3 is TGCAGCGTTCAAGGACAGGGGGGTTGGGAGCAGTACTTC.

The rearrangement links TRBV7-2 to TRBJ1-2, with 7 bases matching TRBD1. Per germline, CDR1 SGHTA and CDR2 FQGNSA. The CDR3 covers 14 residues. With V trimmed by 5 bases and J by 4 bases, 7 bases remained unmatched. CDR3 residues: CASSPPDRVYGYTF. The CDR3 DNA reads TGTGCCAGCAGCCCGCCCGACAGGGTCTATGGCTACACCTTC.

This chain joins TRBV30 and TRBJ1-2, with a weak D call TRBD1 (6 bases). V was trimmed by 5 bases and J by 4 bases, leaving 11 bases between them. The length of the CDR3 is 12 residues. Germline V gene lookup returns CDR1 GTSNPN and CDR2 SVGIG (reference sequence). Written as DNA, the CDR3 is TGTGCCTGGGGCCAGGGGACCTATGGCTACACCTTC. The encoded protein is CAWGQGTYGYTF. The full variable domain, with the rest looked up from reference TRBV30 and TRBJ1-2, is SQTIHQWPATLVQPVGSPLSLECTVEGTSNPNLYWYRQAAGRGLQLLFYSVGIGQISSEVPQNLSASRPQDRQFILSSKKLLLSDSGFYLCAWGQGTYGYTFGSGTRLTVV.

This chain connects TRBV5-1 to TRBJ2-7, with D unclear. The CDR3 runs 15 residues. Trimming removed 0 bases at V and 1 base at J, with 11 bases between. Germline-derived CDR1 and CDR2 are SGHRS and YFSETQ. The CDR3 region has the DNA TGCGCCAGCAGCTTGGAACCCCAACTGTCCTACGAGCAGTACTTC. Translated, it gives CASSLEPQLSYEQYF.

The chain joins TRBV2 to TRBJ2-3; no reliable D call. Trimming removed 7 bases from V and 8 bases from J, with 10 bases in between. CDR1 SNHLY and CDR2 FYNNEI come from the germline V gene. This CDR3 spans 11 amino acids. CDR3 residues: CASTPFGTQYF. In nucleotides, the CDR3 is TGTGCCAGCACCCCATTCGGTACGCAGTATTTT.